This T cell receptor beta chain was sequenced during a study of cytomegalovirus exposure and HLA in healthy donors. Study-wide context: The 120 or so validation repertoires used a platform that matched the one used for the approximately 620 first-cohort repertoires, as a later analysis reported. Study-wide results and limits: Associated with cytomegalovirus, according to the listing, were about 160 TCR beta chains.

Germline CDR1 and CDR2: LNHNV and YYDKDF (reference sequence). With 1 base removed from V and 3 bases from J, the gap between germline ends came to 12 bases. The CDR3 loop spans 15 amino acids. Only one count was recorded for this clone. Its specificity is unknown. Separate from the 666-subject first cohort, the roughly 120-subject validation cohort was the one that the donors belonged to. The method was immunoSEQ multiplex PCR; TCRdb's version includes in-frame clones alone and lacks a portion of them. The sample records 150,000 to 200,000 clones, roughly 80% being singletons. V is TRBV15 and J is TRBJ1-2; D is possibly TRBD1 (6 bases). Sequenced material: PBMCs. This TCR was sampled from a man aged 30-40 years in good health and CMV-seropositive. The chain's CDR3 is CATSRVQGGDYGYTF. Written as DNA, the CDR3 is TGTGCCACCAGCAGAGTACAGGGTGGGGACTATGGCTACACCTTC.